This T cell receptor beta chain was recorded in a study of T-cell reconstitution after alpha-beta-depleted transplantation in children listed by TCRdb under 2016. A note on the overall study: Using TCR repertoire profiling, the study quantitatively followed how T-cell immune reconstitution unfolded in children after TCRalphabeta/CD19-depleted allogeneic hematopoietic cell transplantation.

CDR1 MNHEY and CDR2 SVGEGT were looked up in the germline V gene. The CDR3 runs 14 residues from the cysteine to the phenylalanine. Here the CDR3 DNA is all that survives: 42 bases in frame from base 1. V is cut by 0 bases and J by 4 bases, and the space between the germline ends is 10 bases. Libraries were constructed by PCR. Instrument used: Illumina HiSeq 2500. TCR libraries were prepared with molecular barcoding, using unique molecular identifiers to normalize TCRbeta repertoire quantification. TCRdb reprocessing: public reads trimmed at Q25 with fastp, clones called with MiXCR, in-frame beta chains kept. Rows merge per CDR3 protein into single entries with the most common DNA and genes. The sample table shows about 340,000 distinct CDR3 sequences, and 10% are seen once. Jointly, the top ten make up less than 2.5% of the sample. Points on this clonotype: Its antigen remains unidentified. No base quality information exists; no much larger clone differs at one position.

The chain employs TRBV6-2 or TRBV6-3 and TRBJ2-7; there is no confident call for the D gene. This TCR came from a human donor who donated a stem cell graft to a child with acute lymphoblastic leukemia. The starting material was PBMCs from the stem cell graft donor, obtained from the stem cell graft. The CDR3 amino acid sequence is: CASSYSSSQYEQYF. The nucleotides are TGTGCCAGCAGTTACTCGAGTTCGCAATACGAGCAGTACTTC.